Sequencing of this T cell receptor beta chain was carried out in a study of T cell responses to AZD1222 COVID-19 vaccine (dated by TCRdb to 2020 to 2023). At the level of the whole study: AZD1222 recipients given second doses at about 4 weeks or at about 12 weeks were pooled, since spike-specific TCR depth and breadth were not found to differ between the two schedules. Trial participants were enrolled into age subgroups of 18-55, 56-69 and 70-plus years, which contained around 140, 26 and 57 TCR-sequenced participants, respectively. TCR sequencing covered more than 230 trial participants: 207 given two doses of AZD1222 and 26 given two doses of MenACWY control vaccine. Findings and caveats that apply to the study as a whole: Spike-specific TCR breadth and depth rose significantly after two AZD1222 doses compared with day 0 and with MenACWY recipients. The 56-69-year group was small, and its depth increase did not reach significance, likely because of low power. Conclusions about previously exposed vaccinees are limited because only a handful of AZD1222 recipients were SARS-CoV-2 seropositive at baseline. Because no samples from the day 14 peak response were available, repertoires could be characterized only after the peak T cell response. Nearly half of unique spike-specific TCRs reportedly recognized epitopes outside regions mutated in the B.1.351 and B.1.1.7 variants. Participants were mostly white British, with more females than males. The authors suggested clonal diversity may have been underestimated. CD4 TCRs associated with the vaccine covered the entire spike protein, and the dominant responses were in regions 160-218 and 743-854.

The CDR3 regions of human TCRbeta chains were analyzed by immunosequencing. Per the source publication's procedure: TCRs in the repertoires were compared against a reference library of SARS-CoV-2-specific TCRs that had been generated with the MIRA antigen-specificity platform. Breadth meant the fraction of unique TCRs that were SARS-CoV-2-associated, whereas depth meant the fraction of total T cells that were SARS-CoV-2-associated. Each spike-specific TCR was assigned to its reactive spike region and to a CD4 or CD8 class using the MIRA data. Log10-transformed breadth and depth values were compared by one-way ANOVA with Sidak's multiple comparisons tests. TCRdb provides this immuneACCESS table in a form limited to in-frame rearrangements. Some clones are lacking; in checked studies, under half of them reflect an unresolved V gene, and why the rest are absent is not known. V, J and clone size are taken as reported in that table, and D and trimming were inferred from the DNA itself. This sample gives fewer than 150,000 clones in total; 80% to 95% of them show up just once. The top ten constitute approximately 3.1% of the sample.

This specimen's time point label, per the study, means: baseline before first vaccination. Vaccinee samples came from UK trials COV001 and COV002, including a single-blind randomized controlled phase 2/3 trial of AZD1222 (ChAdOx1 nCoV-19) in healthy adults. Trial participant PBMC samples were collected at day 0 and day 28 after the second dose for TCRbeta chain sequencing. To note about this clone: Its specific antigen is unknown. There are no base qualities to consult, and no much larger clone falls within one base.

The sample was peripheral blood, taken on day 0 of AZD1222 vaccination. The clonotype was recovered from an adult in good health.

The CDR3 region reads CASSKDSNQPQHF. At the DNA level, the sequence is TGTGCCAGCAGTAAGGACAGTAATCAGCCCCAGCATTTT. The chain is encoded by TRBV12-3 or TRBV12-4 joined to TRBJ1-5; TRBD1 is possibly the D segment (6 matching bases). V loses 5 bases, J loses 4 bases, and the germline ends lie 9 bases apart. Inclusive of the bounding cysteine and phenylalanine, the CDR3 is 13 residues long. Here the CDR3 DNA is all that survives: 39 bases in frame from base 1.